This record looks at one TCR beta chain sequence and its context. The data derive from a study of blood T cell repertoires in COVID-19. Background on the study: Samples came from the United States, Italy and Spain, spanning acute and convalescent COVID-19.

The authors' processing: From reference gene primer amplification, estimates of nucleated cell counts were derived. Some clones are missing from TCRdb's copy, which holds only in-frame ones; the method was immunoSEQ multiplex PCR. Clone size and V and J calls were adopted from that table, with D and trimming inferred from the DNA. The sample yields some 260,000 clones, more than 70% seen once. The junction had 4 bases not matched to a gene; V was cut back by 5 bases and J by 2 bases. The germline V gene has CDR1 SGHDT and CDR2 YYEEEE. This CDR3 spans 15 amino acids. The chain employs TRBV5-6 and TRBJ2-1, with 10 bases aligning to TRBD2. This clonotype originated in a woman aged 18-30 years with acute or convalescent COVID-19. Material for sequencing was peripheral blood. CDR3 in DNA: TGTGCCAGCAGGCCGCTAGCGGGAGCCTACAATGAGCAGTTCTTC. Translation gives CASRPLAGAYNEQFF.